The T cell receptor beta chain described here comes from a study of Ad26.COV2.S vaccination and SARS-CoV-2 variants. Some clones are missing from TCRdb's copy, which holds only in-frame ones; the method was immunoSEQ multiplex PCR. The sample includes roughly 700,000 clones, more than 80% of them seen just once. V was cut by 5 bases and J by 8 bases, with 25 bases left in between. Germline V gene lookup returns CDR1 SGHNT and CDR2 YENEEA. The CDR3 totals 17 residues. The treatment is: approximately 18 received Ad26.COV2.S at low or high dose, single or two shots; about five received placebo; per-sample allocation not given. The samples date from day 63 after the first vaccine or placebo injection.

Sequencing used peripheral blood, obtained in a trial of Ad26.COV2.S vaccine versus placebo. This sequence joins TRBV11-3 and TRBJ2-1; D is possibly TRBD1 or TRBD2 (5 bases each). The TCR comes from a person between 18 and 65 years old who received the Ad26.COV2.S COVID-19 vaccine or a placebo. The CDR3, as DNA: TGTGCCAGCAGCGCAGCCGGGACCTCGGGCGGTATGGATGAGCAGTTCTTC. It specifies CASSAAGTSGGMDEQFF.